This note documents a single T cell receptor beta chain sequence. The antigen remains unidentified. The sample belongs to a study of shared clonotypes between healthy human individuals. Study details: Each donor's CD4 naive and CD4 memory cells filled three plates apiece, CD8 naive two, and CD8 memory one.

TCRdb's table, derived via immunoSEQ multiplex PCR, lists solely in-frame clones and lacks some. The sample includes roughly 2.6 million clones, 85% to 95% seen only once; the top ten take over 0.12%. Germline CDR1 and CDR2: SGHNT and YYREEE (reference sequence). The CDR3 runs to 13 residues. Trimming removed 0 bases at V and 9 bases at J, with 10 bases between. Study results and caveats: It was only blood that was sampled, and tissue repertoires likely differ.

Sequenced sample: naive CD4+ T cells sorted from blood. Subset specified: CD45RA+ positively selected. The chain joins TRBV5-4 to TRBJ2-1; D perhaps matches TRBD2 (6 bases). The sequence came from a man younger than 35 in good health. DNA of the CDR3: TGTGCCAGCAGCTTGGCCTTCGGGGGTGAGCAGTTCTTC. Translated: CASSLAFGGEQFF.